One and the same sample provided the 31 T cell receptor beta chains below, sequenced in a study of blood T cell repertoires in COVID-19. TCRdb keeps only in-frame clones here, not all; method: immunoSEQ multiplex PCR. This table holds roughly 40,000 clones, 81% found once. Input material: peripheral blood. The receptors were sampled from an elderly man with active or convalescent COVID-19.

DNA for the CDR3: TGTGCCAGCTCACCACTCGCGGACAGGGGAAATTCACCCCTCCACTTT. As protein: CASSPLADRGNSPLHF. V usage is TRBV18 and J usage is TRBJ1-6; 9 bases are a match to TRBD1. The J segment lost 7 bases and the V segment lost 1 base, leaving 5 bases of the junction unmatched. The CDR3 consists of 16 residues. Germline loops: CDR1 KGHSH, CDR2 LQKENI.

The chain joins TRBV25-1 to TRBJ1-3; maybe TRBD1 (5 bases). Germline V gene lookup returns CDR1 MGHDK and CDR2 SYGVNS. This CDR3 comprises 13 residues. V dropped 4 bases and J dropped 2 bases, with 6 bases sitting between them. The CDR3 reads CASSVGAGNTIYF. The CDR3 region has the DNA TGTGCCAGCAGTGTAGGGGCTGGAAACACCATATATTTT.

Comment on this clone: The germline gene is not matched at one end of the junction; a read error may be the cause. This rearrangement joins TRBV5-5 to TRBJ1-2; D gene ambiguous. Germline V lookup: CDR1 SGHKS, CDR2 YYEKEE (reference sequence). This CDR3 has 16 residues. The CDR3 DNA follows: TGTGCCAGCAGCTTTGAAATACTACTTGATGTTCGTCCCCATCACTTC. Translating it yields CASSFEILLDVRPHHF.

V is TRBV5-1 and J is TRBJ1-2; 11 nucleotides align to TRBD1. Looked up from germline, CDR1 is SGHRS and CDR2 is YFSETQ. This CDR3 contains 16 residues. Trimming removed 4 bases from V and 7 bases from J; junction bases left unmatched: 12. CDR3 region: CASSAEDRGRLGGYTF. CDR3 coding DNA: TGCGCCAGCAGCGCTGAGGACAGGGGGCGGCTAGGTGGCTACACCTTC.

V and J are TRBV29-1 and TRBJ1-1; D might be TRBD1 (5 bases). V was clipped by 4 bases and J by 1 base, with 10 bases between them. Germline assignment: CDR1 SQVTM and CDR2 ANQGSEA. The CDR3 has 13 amino acids. CDR3 bases: TGCAGCGTTGTAGGGGCATGGAACACTGAAGCTTTCTTT. It translates to CSVVGAWNTEAFF.

The V gene is TRBV6-2 or TRBV6-3, the J gene TRBJ1-2, with 8 bases that match TRBD1. With V trimmed by 4 bases and J by 4 bases, 5 bases remained unmatched. The CDR3 extends over 14 amino acids. Per germline, CDR1 MNHEY and CDR2 SVGEGT. CDR3 sequence (DNA): TGTGCCAGCAGTTTTAACAGGGGGAGCTATGGCTACACCTTC. It codes for CASSFNRGSYGYTF.

The gene calls are TRBV19 and TRBJ2-5; 9 bases are shared with TRBD1. This CDR3 spans 19 amino acids. J gave up 2 bases and V 2 bases, and 15 bases lay outside the gene matches. CDR1 is LNHDA and CDR2 is SQIVND in the germline V gene (reference sequence). The DNA of the CDR3 is TGTGCCAGTAGTATAATTCCCCCCGGGACAGGGACGGGACAAGAGACCCAGTACTTC. This translates into CASSIIPPGTGTGQETQYF.

This clone qualifies as medium-sized. V gene TRBV19 combines with J gene TRBJ2-7, with D perhaps matching TRBD2 (6 bases). V was pared by 2 bases and J by 6 bases, with 11 bases between. Per the germline V gene, CDR1 is LNHDA and CDR2 is SQIVND (reference sequence). The CDR3 runs to 13 residues. The CDR3 DNA reads as TGTGCCAGTAGTATAAGCGGAGGGCGCGAGCAGTACTTC. Encoded protein: CASSISGGREQYF.

This clone was counted once. Written as DNA, the CDR3 is TGTGCCAGCAAAGGACAGCTATACACCGGGGAGCTGTTTTTT. Its translation: CASKGQLYTGELFF. The rearrangement links TRBV6-5 to TRBJ2-2, with D maybe TRBD1 (6 bases). V lost 7 bases to trimming and J lost 3 bases, with 12 bases between them. Germline lookup yields CDR1 MNHEY and CDR2 SVGAGI. This CDR3 spans 14 amino acids.

CDR3 region: CASSQSGQADYGYTF. For the CDR3, the DNA is TGTGCCAGCAGCCAATCTGGCCAGGCTGATTATGGCTACACCTTC. V is TRBV16 and J is TRBJ1-2; D is unresolved. The CDR3 is 15 residues long. Trimming removed 0 bases from V and 5 bases from J, with 13 bases in between. CDR1 KGHSY and CDR2 FQNENV come from the germline V gene.

This chain links TRBV10-2 with TRBJ2-7; TRBD2 is a possible D gene (7 bases). The V end lost 4 bases, the J end lost 3 bases, and 19 bases lay between the germline ends. The germline V gene has CDR1 WSHSY and CDR2 SAAADI. This CDR3 region has 16 residues. This CDR3 is CASSGQAREGGYEQYF. The CDR3, as DNA: TGCGCCAGCAGTGGTCAAGCGAGGGAGGGGGGCTACGAGCAGTACTTC.

This clone was seen a few times. V and J are TRBV30 and TRBJ2-1; D perhaps matches TRBD2 (6 bases). The CDR3 extends over 14 amino acids. Trimming took off 2 bases at V and 5 bases at J, with 13 bases between the two ends. Germline values: CDR1 GTSNPN, CDR2 SVGIG (reference sequence). CDR3 sequence reads: CAWSRLVLNNEQFF. For the CDR3, the DNA is TGTGCCTGGAGTCGACTAGTGCTGAACAATGAGCAGTTCTTC.

The sample holds many counts of this clone. The J gene is TRBJ2-3, the V gene TRBV7-9, with a possible D match to TRBD1 (6 bases). Germline-derived CDR1 and CDR2 are SEHNR and FQNEAQ (reference sequence). The CDR3 length is 14 residues. V was trimmed by 5 bases and J by 2 bases, leaving 11 bases between them. DNA for the CDR3: TGTGCCAGCAGCCCCAGGACAGTCACAGATACGCAGTATTTT. Amino acid sequence: CASSPRTVTDTQYF. Variable domain in full (rest from reference TRBV7-9 and TRBJ2-3): DTGVSQNPRHKITKRGQNVTFRCDPISEHNRLYWYRQTLGQGPEFLTYFQNEAQLEKSRLLSDRFSAERPKGSFSTLEIQRTEQGDSAMYLCASSPRTVTDTQYFGPGTRLTVL.

The chain has TRBV18 and TRBJ2-1; the match to TRBD1 covers 8 bases. The CDR3 spans 16 residues. The germline V gene has CDR1 KGHSH and CDR2 LQKENI. V lost 4 bases to trimming and J lost 1 base; unmatched junction nucleotides: 6. CDR3 amino acids: CASSLDRGRSYNEQFF. CDR3 in DNA: TGTGCCAGCTCACTAGACAGGGGTCGGTCCTACAATGAGCAGTTCTTC.

The chain uses TRBV7-2 and TRBJ2-7, with unresolved D. The V gene lost 2 bases and the J gene lost 4 bases, with 12 bases spanning the gap. The CDR3 length is 14 residues. The germline gives CDR1 SGHTA, CDR2 FQGNSA. The CDR3 coding sequence is TGTGCCAGCAGCTTAAGCTCAAGCTATTACGAGCAGTACTTC. Encoded protein: CASSLSSSYYEQYF.

This chain uses TRBV29-1 with TRBJ1-2; no firm D call. CDR1 and CDR2 (germline): SQVTM, ANQGSEA. V lost 5 bases and J 6 bases, leaving 7 bases between the germline ends. This CDR3 is built from 10 residues. In nucleotides, the CDR3 is TGCAGCGTTCGCCTAGATGGCTACACCTTC. Translating it yields CSVRLDGYTF.

V gene TRBV11-2 combines with J gene TRBJ2-2; D not resolved. CDR1 is SGHAT and CDR2 is FQNNGV in the germline V gene. The V end lost 4 bases, the J end lost 6 bases, and 9 bases lay between the germline ends. The length of the CDR3 is 13 residues. DNA for the CDR3: TGTGCCAGCAGCTGGGCGACACCCGGGGAGCTGTTTTTT. It codes for CASSWATPGELFF.

This chain connects TRBV3-1 (or the pseudogene TRBV3-2) to TRBJ2-7; D not resolved. Trimming took 0 bases from V and 2 from J, leaving 14 bases between them. This CDR3 has 16 amino acids. CDR1 and CDR2 from the germline V gene are LGHDT and YNNKEL (reference sequence). The CDR3 nucleotides are TGTGCCAGCAGCCAAGATCGGGTTTGGAGCGCCTACGAGCAGTACTTC. Its protein product is CASSQDRVWSAYEQYF.

This clone has more than one count but fewer than ten. The genes are TRBV3-1 (or the pseudogene TRBV3-2) and TRBJ1-2; no firm D call. CDR1 is LGHDT, CDR2 YNNKEL, per germline (reference sequence). The V gene lost 1 base and the J gene lost 8 bases, with 8 bases spanning the gap. The CDR3 totals 12 residues. CDR3 in DNA: TGTGCCAGCAGCCAAGGGCGGCGGGGCTACACCTTC. Its translation: CASSQGRRGYTF.

The J gene is TRBJ2-7, the V gene TRBV18; 9 positions agree with TRBD1. Trimming removed 3 bases from V and 5 bases from J; junction bases left unmatched: 2. This CDR3 comprises 13 residues. Germline V lookup: CDR1 KGHSH, CDR2 LQKENI. Here the CDR3 reads CASSPGQGNEQYF. The DNA of the CDR3 is TGTGCCAGCTCACCGGGACAGGGAAACGAGCAGTACTTC. The complete variable domain, with remaining parts taken from reference TRBV18 and TRBJ2-7, reads NAGVMQNPRHLVRRRGQEARLRCSPMKGHSHVYWYRQLPEEGLKFMVYLQKENIIDESGMPKERFSAEFPKEGPSILRIQQVVRGDSAAYFCASSPGQGNEQYFGPGTRLTVT.

In nucleotides, the CDR3 is TGTGCCAGTAGTGGGAAGACAGGGGTTTCACCCCTCCACTTT. The encoded protein is CASSGKTGVSPLHF. V and J are TRBV19 and TRBJ1-6; 8 bases align to TRBD1. CDR3 length: 14 amino acids. The germline V gene has CDR1 LNHDA and CDR2 SQIVND (reference sequence). The V segment lost 5 bases and the J segment 9 bases; nucleotides outside the gene matches: 6.

In its sample, this clone was seen a few times. The chain uses TRBV7-2 and TRBJ2-2; 8 bases match TRBD2. Germline-derived CDR1 and CDR2 are SGHTA and FQGNSA. This CDR3 region has 14 residues. With 4 bases clipped from V and 8 bases from J, the junction kept 6 bases outside the gene matches. The CDR3 sequence is CASSSLAGLGELFF. CDR3 DNA sequence: TGTGCCAGCAGCTCGTTAGCGGGATTAGGGGAGCTGTTTTTT. The full variable domain, with the rest looked up from reference TRBV7-2 and TRBJ2-2, is GAGVSQSPSNKVTEKGKDVELRCDPISGHTALYWYRQSLGQGLEFLIYFQGNSAPDKSGLPSDRFSAERTGGSVSTLTIQRTQQEDSAVYLCASSSLAGLGELFFGEGSRLTVL.

This chain connects TRBV6-5 to TRBJ1-4; 8 bases match TRBD1. Per germline, CDR1 MNHEY and CDR2 SVGAGI. V shed 10 bases, J shed 7 bases, and the junction held 8 bases outside the gene matches. CDR3 length equals 13 residues. The CDR3 sequence is CATSTGVAEKLFF. The CDR3 DNA follows: TGTGCCACATCGACAGGGGTGGCTGAAAAACTGTTTTTT.

This rearrangement joins TRBV7-9 to TRBJ1-2, with 12 bases aligning to TRBD1. CDR1 is SEHNR and CDR2 is FQNEAQ in the germline V gene (reference sequence). V was pared by 5 bases and J by 7 bases, with 17 bases of the junction left unmatched. The length of the CDR3 is 18 residues. The DNA for the CDR3 is TGTGCCAGCAGCCCAGATGAGGGACAGGGGGCATTCGTGCGTGGCTACACCTTC. Translated: CASSPDEGQGAFVRGYTF. The entire variable domain, with the rest obtained from reference TRBV7-9 and TRBJ1-2, is as follows: DTGVSQNPRHKITKRGQNVTFRCDPISEHNRLYWYRQTLGQGPEFLTYFQNEAQLEKSRLLSDRFSAERPKGSFSTLEIQRTEQGDSAMYLCASSPDEGQGAFVRGYTFGSGTRLTVV.

V gene TRBV6-6 combines with J gene TRBJ1-2; weak D call: TRBD1 (5 bases). The germline V and J ends were trimmed by 0 bases and 2 bases, with 10 bases remaining between them. The CDR3 is 15 residues long. Germline values: CDR1 MNHNY, CDR2 SVGAGI (reference sequence). The CDR3 DNA is TGTGCCAGCAGTTACTCCAGGGAAGCAAACTATGGCTACACCTTC. Translation gives CASSYSREANYGYTF.

The chain has TRBV11-3 and TRBJ2-2; a weak D match, TRBD1 (6 bases). The CDR3 loop spans 15 amino acids. Trimming took off 4 bases at V and 3 bases at J, with 12 bases between the two ends. Germline V CDR1 and CDR2: SGHNT, YENEEA. The CDR3 here is CASSSPGGYTGELFF. As DNA, the CDR3 is TGTGCCAGCAGCTCACCTGGGGGCTACACCGGGGAGCTGTTTTTT. The entire variable domain, with the rest obtained from reference TRBV11-3 and TRBJ2-2, is as follows: EAGVVQSPRYKIIEKKQPVAFWCNPISGHNTLYWYLQNLGQGPELLIRYENEEAVDDSQLPKDRFSAERLKGVDSTLKIQPAELGDSAVYLCASSSPGGYTGELFFGEGSRLTVL.

The V gene is TRBV11-3, the J gene TRBJ2-1, with D possibly being TRBD2 (6 bases). The V gene lost 3 bases and the J gene lost 7 bases, with 10 bases spanning the gap. The CDR3 runs 13 residues. Germline V gives CDR1 SGHNT, CDR2 YENEEA. This CDR3 is CASSLVGGNEQFF. In nucleotides, the CDR3 is TGTGCCAGCAGCTTGGTGGGAGGTAATGAGCAGTTCTTC.

The rearrangement links TRBV27 to TRBJ2-1, with TRBD2 matching 10 bases. The germline V gene encodes CDR1 MNHEY and CDR2 SMNVEV (reference sequence). This CDR3 is built from 17 residues. Unmatched junction bases numbered 14, after V lost 4 bases and J lost 8 bases. The CDR3 spells CASSYTLAGAVSDEQFF. In DNA form, the CDR3 reads TGTGCCAGCAGTTACACCCTAGCGGGGGCCGTCTCGGATGAGCAGTTCTTC.

CDR3 sequence: CASSPAQGATGELFF. As DNA, the CDR3 is TGTGCCAGCTCACCGGCACAGGGGGCGACCGGGGAGCTGTTTTTT. V and J are TRBV18 and TRBJ2-2; 9 bases line up with TRBD1. The ends lost 3 bases at V and 5 bases at J; junction bases unmatched: 4. CDR1 is KGHSH and CDR2 is LQKENI in the germline V gene. This CDR3 region has 15 residues. Filled out from reference TRBV18 and TRBJ2-2, the complete variable domain reads NAGVMQNPRHLVRRRGQEARLRCSPMKGHSHVYWYRQLPEEGLKFMVYLQKENIIDESGMPKERFSAEFPKEGPSILRIQQVVRGDSAAYFCASSPAQGATGELFFGEGSRLTVL.

The rearrangement uses TRBV5-1 and TRBJ1-4, with D perhaps matching TRBD1 (5 bases). CDR3 length equals 14 residues. CDR1 and CDR2 from the germline V gene are SGHRS and YFSETQ. Trimming left V 2 bases short and J 4 bases short, with 9 bases between. The CDR3 sequence: CASSFGGGNEKLFF. Written as DNA, the CDR3 is TGCGCCAGCAGCTTTGGGGGAGGTAATGAAAAACTGTTTTTT.

The chain uses TRBV3-1 (or the pseudogene TRBV3-2) and TRBJ2-1; 9 bases align to TRBD1. Per the germline V gene, CDR1 is LGHDT and CDR2 is YNNKEL (reference sequence). The CDR3 length is 17 residues. V dropped 4 bases and J dropped 1; count of bases not matched to a gene: 8. Here the CDR3 reads CASSPPVGQGSYNEQFF. CDR3 nucleotide sequence: TGTGCCAGCAGCCCCCCCGTAGGACAGGGGTCCTACAATGAGCAGTTCTTC.